This passage covers 10 T cell receptor beta chains from one sample sequenced in a study of follicular helper T cells after annual influenza vaccination. Time point described: 2014-2015 season, pre-vaccination. Here immunoSEQ multiplex PCR was the method, and the copy in TCRdb shows in-frame clones only, minus some. Of about 15,000 clones in the sample, approximately 84% were seen once. Sequences were derived from CXCR5- memory CD4+ T cells sorted from blood, sampled on the day of influenza vaccination. These TCRs come from an adult who received the influenza vaccine.

This chain joins TRBV10-3 and TRBJ2-3; D not certain. Trimming cost V 8 bases and J 1 base, with 10 bases left between them. CDR3 length: 13 residues. The germline V gene encodes CDR1 ENHRY and CDR2 SYGVKD. The CDR3 sequence: CAILLAGTDTQYF. CDR3 DNA: TGTGCCATCCTTTTGGCGGGCACAGATACGCAGTATTTT.

This clone was recorded only once. This sequence joins TRBV11-2 and TRBJ2-1; a weak D match, TRBD1 (6 bases). Trimming shortened V by 4 bases and J by 4 bases, and 17 bases separated the two germline ends. The CDR3 extends over 16 amino acids. CDR1 is SGHAT, CDR2 FQNNGV, per germline. This chain's CDR3 is CASSSIRDTYYNEQFF. CDR3 nucleotide sequence: TGTGCCAGCAGCTCGATCCGGGACACCTATTACAATGAGCAGTTCTTC.

The V gene is TRBV2, the J gene TRBJ1-1; a weak D match, TRBD1 (5 bases). The CDR3 spans 14 residues. Trimming took off 2 bases at V and 5 bases at J, with 12 bases between the two ends. CDR1 is SNHLY, CDR2 FYNNEI, per germline. The CDR3: CASSELAGRTEAFF. The CDR3 nucleotides read TGTGCCAGCAGTGAATTAGCAGGGAGGACTGAAGCTTTCTTT. The whole variable domain, filled in from reference TRBV2 and TRBJ1-1, reads EPEVTQTPSHQVTQMGQEVILRCVPISNHLYFYWYRQILGQKVEFLVSFYNNEISEKSEIFDDQFSVERPDGSNFTLKIRSTKLEDSAMYFCASSELAGRTEAFFGQGTRLTVV.

This chain links TRBV7-2 with TRBJ1-4; D gene unclear. This CDR3 contains 14 residues. V was trimmed by 2 bases and J by 5 bases, leaving 9 bases between them. The germline V gene encodes CDR1 SGHTA and CDR2 FQGNSA. The CDR3 is CASSLNQRNEKLFF. The DNA of the CDR3 is TGTGCCAGCAGCTTAAATCAGAGGAATGAAAAACTGTTTTTT.

J is TRBJ2-6 and V is TRBV7-2; 9 positions agree with TRBD1. The CDR3 has 16 residues. Germline values: CDR1 SGHTA, CDR2 FQGNSA. The V segment lost 5 bases and the J segment 2 bases; nucleotides outside the gene matches: 4. The CDR3 spells CASSRRTGAGANVLTF. CDR3 bases: TGTGCCAGCAGCCGACGGACAGGGGCTGGGGCCAACGTCCTGACTTTC.

V usage is TRBV29-1 and J usage is TRBJ1-1, with D unclear. This CDR3 spans 12 amino acids. Germline CDR1 is SQVTM and CDR2 is ANQGSEA. The V gene lost 3 bases and the J gene lost 2 bases, with 7 bases spanning the gap. CDR3 sequence reads: CSVELLNTEAFF. The CDR3 bases are TGCAGCGTTGAGTTACTTAACACTGAAGCTTTCTTT.

The V and J genes are TRBV28 and TRBJ2-3; no clear D. V lost 3 bases and J lost 4, with 8 bases in between. The CDR3 runs 13 residues. Germline CDR1 is MDHEN and CDR2 is SYDVKM. CDR3 residues: CASSFLEADTQYF. CDR3 bases: TGTGCCAGCAGTTTTTTAGAAGCAGATACGCAGTATTTT.

This chain links TRBV30 with TRBJ2-3, with 16 positions matching TRBD2. J gave up 4 bases and V 5 bases, and 3 bases lay outside the gene matches. Germline CDR1 reads GTSNPN; CDR2 reads SVGIG (reference sequence). The CDR3 runs to 15 residues. CDR3 loop: CAWCGTSGGADTQYF. The CDR3 nucleotides read TGTGCCTGGTGTGGGACTAGCGGGGGGGCAGATACGCAGTATTTT.

This chain's CDR3 is CASSLSAGVRTDTQYF. The CDR3 nucleotides read TGTGCCAGCAGCCTGTCGGCCGGCGTGCGCACAGATACGCAGTATTTT. The chain joins TRBV7-2 to TRBJ2-3; no definite D call. The CDR3 consists of 16 residues. CDR1 SGHTA and CDR2 FQGNSA come from the germline V gene. V was pared by 5 bases and J by 1 base, with 16 bases between.

The rearrangement uses TRBV2 and TRBJ2-7; D is perhaps TRBD1 (6 bases). The CDR3 contains 15 residues. Germline V gives CDR1 SNHLY, CDR2 FYNNEI. Trimming stripped 5 bases from V and 2 bases from J, with 16 bases between. As DNA, the CDR3 is TGTGCCAGCAGTCTTCGACAGGCCGCTACCTACGAGCAGTACTTC. It is translated as CASSLRQAATYEQYF.